The 28 T cell receptor beta chains below were found in one sample sequenced in a study of shared clonotypes between healthy human individuals. CD8 cells classed as naive were CD45RO-negative and positively selected for CCR7, excluding terminally differentiated effector memory CD45RA+ cells. Measured with immunoSEQ multiplex PCR; TCRdb has only the in-frame clones, and not every one. The table includes about 2 million clones, roughly 95% detected once. Material: naive CD8+ T cells sorted from blood. Receptors originate from a man between 18 and 35 years old in good health.

This rearrangement joins TRBV4-3 to TRBJ2-1, with D perhaps TRBD2 (5 bases). The V end was cut by 1 base, the J end by 7 bases, with 20 bases between. CDR3 length: 17 residues. Germline V gene data show CDR1 as LGHNA and CDR2 as YSLEER. The CDR3 nucleotides read TGCGCCAGCAGCCAAGTATGGGCTAGCCGACCGGGGAATGAGCAGTTCTTC. As protein: CASSQVWASRPGNEQFF.

The chain joins TRBV2 to TRBJ2-5; D remains unclear. Trimming stripped 7 bases from V and 0 bases from J, with 12 bases between. Germline assignment: CDR1 SNHLY and CDR2 FYNNEI. This CDR3 region has 14 residues. CDR3: CASIIGTDQETQYF. As DNA, the CDR3 is TGTGCCAGCATTATCGGCACAGACCAAGAGACCCAGTACTTC.

The rearrangement links TRBV5-4 to TRBJ1-2, with 7 bases that match TRBD1. The V gene end was trimmed by 4 bases and the J gene end by 8 bases; junction bases not matched to a gene: 5. The germline gives CDR1 SGHNT, CDR2 YYREEE (reference sequence). This CDR3 comprises 12 residues. This CDR3 is CASSPGTDGYTF. CDR3 bases: TGTGCCAGCAGCCCGGGGACAGACGGCTACACCTTC.

J is TRBJ2-5 and V is TRBV10-3, with TRBD1 identical over 8 bases. Germline CDR1 and CDR2: ENHRY and SYGVKD. The CDR3 totals 16 residues. J lost 1 base, V lost 5 bases, and 9 bases had no gene match. The DNA of the CDR3 is TGTGCCATCAGTCGCGCAGGGGGCGATCTCCAAGAGACCCAGTACTTC. This sequence encodes CAISRAGGDLQETQYF.

Note on this clone: This CDR3 is also generated by other DNA sequences in the sample. V gene TRBV7-9 combines with J gene TRBJ1-1, with D perhaps matching TRBD1 (5 bases). CDR1 SEHNR and CDR2 FQNEAQ come from the germline V gene (reference sequence). There are 15 residues in the CDR3. The ends were cut back, 0 bases at V and 2 bases at J, with 10 bases in the middle. CDR3 region: CASSLAQGSNTEAFF. The CDR3 DNA follows: TGTGCCAGCAGCTTAGCCCAGGGATCAAACACTGAAGCTTTCTTT.

The chain combines TRBV11-1 with TRBJ2-6; unclear D gene. The CDR3 spans 17 residues. Trimming took 3 bases from V and 0 from J, leaving 12 bases between them. Germline V lookup: CDR1 SGHAT, CDR2 FQDESV (reference sequence). This CDR3 reads CASSFRQPISGANVLTF. DNA of the CDR3: TGTGCCAGCAGCTTTAGGCAGCCAATCTCTGGGGCCAACGTCCTGACTTTC.

This chain links TRBV7-2 with TRBJ1-2, with D hard to call. The germline CDR1 and CDR2 sequences are SGHTA and FQGNSA. V lost 1 base, J lost 4 bases, and 13 bases lay in between. The CDR3 is 15 residues long. This chain's CDR3 is CASSLEVWVGYGYTF. In DNA form, the CDR3 reads TGTGCCAGCAGCTTAGAGGTCTGGGTCGGCTATGGCTACACCTTC.

The rearrangement links TRBV4-1 to TRBJ1-6; D is ambiguous. Germline CDR1 reads MGHRA; CDR2 reads YSYEKL. Trimming took off 0 bases at V and 9 bases at J, with 12 bases between the two ends. This CDR3 spans 15 amino acids. The CDR3 loop reads CASSQDPKVGSPLHF. DNA for the CDR3: TGCGCCAGCAGCCAAGACCCCAAGGTGGGTTCACCCCTCCACTTT.

V gene TRBV5-5 combines with J gene TRBJ1-1, with D possibly TRBD1 on 5 matching bases. Between the trimmed V and J ends, which lost 3 bases and 4 bases, there was a span of 16 bases. The V gene's germline CDR1 is SGHKS and CDR2 YYEKEE (reference sequence). This CDR3 region has 15 residues. CDR3 amino acids: CASSSDTGGGTEAFF. The CDR3 DNA reads TGTGCCAGCAGCTCGGATACCGGGGGTGGCACTGAAGCTTTCTTT.

This chain uses TRBV7-6 with TRBJ2-2, with 11 positions matching TRBD2. V lost 3 bases to trimming and J lost 5 bases; unmatched junction nucleotides: 5. The CDR3 extends over 16 amino acids. CDR1 is SGHVS, CDR2 FNYEAQ, per germline. CDR3 region: CASSLGLAGGTGELFF. The CDR3 bases are TGTGCCAGCAGCTTGGGGCTAGCGGGAGGAACCGGGGAGCTGTTTTTT.

The chain uses TRBV5-1 and TRBJ2-5; 9 nucleotides match TRBD1. Germline CDR1 is SGHRS and CDR2 is YFSETQ. This CDR3 has 15 residues. The J segment lost 5 bases and the V segment lost 3 bases, leaving 8 bases of the junction unmatched. CDR3 residues: CASSSDRGVGETQYF. CDR3 nucleotide sequence: TGCGCCAGCAGCTCCGACAGGGGGGTTGGCGAGACCCAGTACTTC.

The chain is built from TRBV4-1 and TRBJ2-7; D remains ambiguous. V lost 4 bases and J lost 4, with 14 bases in between. The CDR3 covers 14 residues. Germline V gives CDR1 MGHRA, CDR2 YSYEKL. The CDR3 region is CASSPSADLYEQYF. The CDR3 DNA reads as TGCGCCAGCAGCCCCTCCGCGGACCTGTACGAGCAGTACTTC.

The chain has TRBV5-1 and TRBJ1-1; D not resolved. The ends were cut back, 1 base at V and 1 base at J, with 8 bases in the middle. Germline values: CDR1 SGHRS, CDR2 YFSETQ. The CDR3 runs 14 residues. The CDR3 spells CASSLFAGNTEAFF. In DNA, the CDR3 is TGCGCCAGCAGCTTGTTTGCGGGGAACACTGAAGCTTTCTTT.

This clone was observed a single time. The chain is built from TRBV28 and TRBJ1-1; TRBD1 matches 7 bases. The junction had 5 bases not matched to a gene; V was cut back by 8 bases and J by 8 bases. Germline CDR1 reads MDHEN; CDR2 reads SYDVKM. The CDR3 is 11 residues long. Written as DNA, the CDR3 is TGTGCCAGCGGACAGGTGGGGGAAGCTTTCTTT. Its translation: CASGQVGEAFF.

On this clone itself: The sample holds other DNA sequences that translate to the same CDR3. The chain links TRBV7-2 to TRBJ2-7, with 11 bases that match TRBD2. CDR3 length equals 14 residues. Trimming removed 5 bases from V and 3 bases from J; junction bases left unmatched: 3. Germline lookup yields CDR1 SGHTA and CDR2 FQGNSA. The CDR3 region is CASSPGTSGYEQYF. The CDR3 DNA reads TGTGCCAGCAGCCCGGGGACTAGCGGCTACGAGCAGTACTTC.

This clone was seen only once. CDR3 bases: TGTGCCAGCAGTCAGGTCGCTGGGGCCAACGTCCTGACTTTC. This gives the protein CASSQVAGANVLTF. This chain uses TRBV6-5 with TRBJ2-6; D gene ambiguous. Germline CDR1 and CDR2: MNHEY and SVGAGI. The V end was cut by 5 bases, the J end by 2 bases, with 7 bases between. The CDR3 contains 14 residues.

This rearrangement joins TRBV4-3 to TRBJ1-3, with 8 bases aligning to TRBD1. The V gene end was trimmed by 5 bases and the J gene end by 3 bases; junction bases not matched to a gene: 6. This CDR3 has 15 amino acids. Germline V gives CDR1 LGHNA, CDR2 YSLEER. As DNA, the CDR3 is TGCGCCAGCAGCGATGGGACAGGCGATGGAAACACCATATATTTT. Translation: CASSDGTGDGNTIYF.

In the case of this clone: This CDR3 is also generated by other DNA sequences in the sample. The chain combines TRBV14 with TRBJ2-7, with D unresolved. The CDR3 extends over 11 amino acids. Per the germline V gene, CDR1 is SGHDN and CDR2 is FVKESK. The V gene lost 1 base and the J gene lost 7 bases, with 5 bases spanning the gap. The CDR3 sequence: CASSQGLEQYF. The CDR3 region has the DNA TGTGCCAGCAGCCAAGGGTTAGAGCAGTACTTC.

J is TRBJ2-5 and V is TRBV29-1; perhaps TRBD2 as D (6 bases). V was cut by 3 bases and J by 8 bases, with 13 bases left in between. CDR3 length: 12 amino acids. Germline CDR1 SQVTM, CDR2 ANQGSEA. The CDR3 here is CSVDADYGTQYF. CDR3 nucleotides: TGCAGCGTTGATGCGGACTATGGAACCCAGTACTTC.

The genes are TRBV5-8 and TRBJ1-2, with D possibly matching TRBD1 (5 bases). The CDR3 totals 14 residues. In germline, CDR1 is SGHTS, CDR2 YDEGEE. Trimming cost V 0 bases and J 6 bases, with 12 bases left between them. The CDR3 reads CASSLEETGHGYTF. The CDR3 region has the DNA TGTGCCAGCAGCTTGGAAGAAACAGGCCATGGCTACACCTTC.

The rearrangement uses TRBV30 and TRBJ2-2; no clear D. Germline CDR1 reads GTSNPN; CDR2 reads SVGIG (reference sequence). V was clipped by 2 bases and J by 0 bases, with 13 bases between them. This CDR3 region has 16 residues. CDR3 coding DNA: TGTGCCTGGAGTAACCTTGCGGACGCGAACACCGGGGAGCTGTTTTTT. Protein: CAWSNLADANTGELFF.

Only one count was recorded for this clone. This chain connects TRBV2 to TRBJ2-7; D might be TRBD2 (5 bases). The CDR3 is 15 residues long. Germline loops: CDR1 SNHLY, CDR2 FYNNEI. The V and J ends lost 2 bases and 3 bases respectively, with 14 bases between them. The CDR3 protein is CASSENSDRDYEQYF. For the CDR3, the DNA is TGTGCCAGCAGTGAAAACTCCGACCGGGACTACGAGCAGTACTTC.

V and J are TRBV19 and TRBJ2-7, with D perhaps TRBD2 (5 bases). V shed 0 bases and J shed 7 bases, with 10 bases lying between them. The length of the CDR3 is 13 residues. Per the germline V gene, CDR1 is LNHDA and CDR2 is SQIVND (reference sequence). CDR3 nucleotides: TGTGCCAGTAGTATAGAGGACGGGGTGGAGCAGTACTTC. Protein product: CASSIEDGVEQYF.

This clone was detected once. V usage is TRBV4-3 and J usage is TRBJ1-1, with a tentative D call TRBD1 (5 bases). CDR3 size: 15 residues. Between the trimmed V and J ends, which lost 6 bases and 6 bases, there was a span of 20 bases. Germline loops: CDR1 LGHNA, CDR2 YSLEER. The CDR3: CASRGTVSGTPEAFF. CDR3 nucleotide sequence: TGCGCCAGCAGGGGGACTGTGAGTGGAACCCCTGAAGCTTTCTTT.

The chain carries TRBV11-2 and TRBJ2-7; TRBD2 is a possible D gene (6 bases). V shed 2 bases and J shed 1 base, with 12 bases lying between them. This CDR3 has 15 amino acids. Germline V gene data show CDR1 as SGHAT and CDR2 as FQNNGV. CDR3 loop: CASSLSGAVSYEQYF. In DNA form, the CDR3 reads TGTGCCAGCAGCTTATCGGGAGCGGTTTCCTACGAGCAGTACTTC.

Notes on this clone: Other DNA sequences in the same sample also yield this CDR3. The chain couples TRBV29-1 to TRBJ2-3; D call uncertain. Per the germline V gene, CDR1 is SQVTM and CDR2 is ANQGSEA. Trimming removed 3 bases from V and 3 bases from J, with 7 bases in between. The CDR3 spans 12 residues. CDR3 loop: CSVEGNTDTQYF. The CDR3 DNA sequence: TGCAGCGTTGAGGGTAATACAGATACGCAGTATTTT.

This rearrangement joins TRBV28 to TRBJ1-5, with D perhaps TRBD1 (5 bases). The CDR3 runs to 15 residues. The V end was cut by 3 bases, the J end by 2 bases, with 11 bases between. Germline loops: CDR1 MDHEN, CDR2 SYDVKM. For the CDR3, the DNA is TGTGCCAGCAGTTTTTCTGCAGGGCGCAATCAGCCCCAGCATTTT. Encoded protein: CASSFSAGRNQPQHF.

V and J are TRBV5-6 and TRBJ2-1; tentatively, D is TRBD1 (6 bases). Looked up from germline, CDR1 is SGHDT and CDR2 is YYEEEE. This CDR3 is 14 amino acids long. Trimming left V 0 bases short and J 7 bases short, with 11 bases between. The chain's CDR3 is CASSLEGGLNEQFF. The CDR3 nucleotides read TGTGCCAGCAGCTTGGAAGGGGGTCTGAATGAGCAGTTCTTC.